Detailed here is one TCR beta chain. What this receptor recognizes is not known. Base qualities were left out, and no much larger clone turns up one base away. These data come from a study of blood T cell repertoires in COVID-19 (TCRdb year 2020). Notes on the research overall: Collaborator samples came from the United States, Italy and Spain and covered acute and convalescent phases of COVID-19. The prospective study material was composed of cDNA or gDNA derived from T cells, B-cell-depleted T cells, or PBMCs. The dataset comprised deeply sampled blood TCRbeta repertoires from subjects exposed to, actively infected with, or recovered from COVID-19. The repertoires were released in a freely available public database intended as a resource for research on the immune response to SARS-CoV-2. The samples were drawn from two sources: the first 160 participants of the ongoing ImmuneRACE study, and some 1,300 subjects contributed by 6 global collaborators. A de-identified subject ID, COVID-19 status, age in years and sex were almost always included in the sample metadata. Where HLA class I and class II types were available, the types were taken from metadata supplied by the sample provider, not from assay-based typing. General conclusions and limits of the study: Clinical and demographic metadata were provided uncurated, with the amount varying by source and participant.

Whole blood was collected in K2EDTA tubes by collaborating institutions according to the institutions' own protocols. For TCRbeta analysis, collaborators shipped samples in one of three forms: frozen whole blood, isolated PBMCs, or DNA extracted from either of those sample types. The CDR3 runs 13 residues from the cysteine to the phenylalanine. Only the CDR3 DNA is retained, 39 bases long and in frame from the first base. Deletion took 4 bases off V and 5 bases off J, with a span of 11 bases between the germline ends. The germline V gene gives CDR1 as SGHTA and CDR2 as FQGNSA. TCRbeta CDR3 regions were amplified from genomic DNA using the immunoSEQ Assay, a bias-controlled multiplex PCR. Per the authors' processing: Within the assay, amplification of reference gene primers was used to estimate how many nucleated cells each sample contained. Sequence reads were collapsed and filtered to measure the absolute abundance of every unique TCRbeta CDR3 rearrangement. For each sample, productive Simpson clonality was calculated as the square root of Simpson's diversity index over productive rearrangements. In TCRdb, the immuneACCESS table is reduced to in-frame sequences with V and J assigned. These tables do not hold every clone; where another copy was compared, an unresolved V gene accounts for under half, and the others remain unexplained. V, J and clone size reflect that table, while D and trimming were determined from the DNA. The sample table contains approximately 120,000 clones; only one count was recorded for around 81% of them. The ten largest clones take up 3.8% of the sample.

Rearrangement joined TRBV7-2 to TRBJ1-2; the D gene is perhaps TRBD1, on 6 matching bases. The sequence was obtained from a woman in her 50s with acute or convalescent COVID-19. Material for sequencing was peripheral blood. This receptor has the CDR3 CASSSDRRYGYTF. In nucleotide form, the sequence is TGTGCCAGCAGCTCGGACAGAAGATATGGCTACACCTTC.